This TCR beta chain derives from a study of identical twins. Unique molecular identifiers were in the cDNA, with template-switch universal primer binding. Via MiXCR, TCRdb re-called the 5' RACE reads, giving one row per CDR3 protein. The repertoire holds some 1,600,000 distinct CDR3 sequences, about 31% seen once, with 0.25% to 0.3% in the top ten. CDR3 length: 16 amino acids. CDR1 and CDR2 (germline): SGHRS, YFSETQ. Trimming removed 0 bases at V and 0 bases at J, with 10 bases between. Donors uniformly comprised healthy Caucasians. As concerns this clonotype: The conserved phenylalanine or tryptophan is not found at the CDR3 terminus, so this likely reflects a read error.

The receptor was isolated from a newborn girl in good health. The sequenced sample was cord blood. The chain recombines TRBV5-1 with TRBJ2-4; unclear D gene. DNA for the CDR3: TGCGCCAGCAGCTTGGGCGCATCCCTAGCCAAAAACATTCAGTACGTC. It yields the protein CASSLGASLAKNIQYV.